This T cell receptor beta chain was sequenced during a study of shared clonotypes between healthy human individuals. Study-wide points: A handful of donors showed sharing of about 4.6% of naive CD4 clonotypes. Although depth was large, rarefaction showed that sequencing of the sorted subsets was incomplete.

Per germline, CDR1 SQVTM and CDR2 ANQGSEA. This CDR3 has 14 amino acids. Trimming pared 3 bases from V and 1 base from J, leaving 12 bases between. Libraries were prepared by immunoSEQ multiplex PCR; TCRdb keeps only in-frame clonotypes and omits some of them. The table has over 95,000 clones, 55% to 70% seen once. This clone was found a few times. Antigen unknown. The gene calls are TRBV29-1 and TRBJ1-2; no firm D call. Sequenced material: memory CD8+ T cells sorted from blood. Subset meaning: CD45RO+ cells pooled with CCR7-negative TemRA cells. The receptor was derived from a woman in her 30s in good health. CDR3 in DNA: TGCAGCGTTGATGTAAGCAGCTATAACTATGGCTACACCTTC. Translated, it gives CSVDVSSYNYGYTF.